The clone carrying this T cell receptor (beta chain) was seen many times. What it recognizes is unknown. Assembly of TCR beta libraries relied on iRepertoire HTBI primers together with Arm-PCR of CDR3 regions. Authors' analysis steps: The study identified about 60 TRBV and 11 to 15 TRBJ segments across samples. TCRdb used MiXCR to reprocess the multiplex PCR reads, holding one entry per CDR3 protein. TCRdb's processing, not the authors', yielded these V and J calls. In the table there are about 530,000 distinct CDR3 sequences, roughly 16% of which are singletons. The germline V gene encodes CDR1 WNHNN and CDR2 SYGVQD (reference sequence). This CDR3 contains 18 residues. V trimming: 0 bases; J trimming: 9 bases; junction bases outside the gene matches: 14. Time point reported: newly diagnosed GD, antithyroid drugs for less than 3 months. With RNA extracted from PBMCs as input, the TCR library was made.

This sample was taken from a study of regulatory T cells in long-lasting Graves disease. Study-level background: Graves' patients, diagnosed recently, had received antithyroid drugs under 3 months.

Study-wide findings and caveats: Persistent cases favored TRBV28, TRBJ1-2 and TRBJ2-5. The researchers studied only peripheral blood, not thyroid tissue.

These data were also filed under a second study, of T cells in Graves' hyperthyroidism and ophthalmopathy.

The specimen comprised peripheral blood mononuclear cells (PBMCs), sampled at new diagnosis, from a patient treated with antithyroid drugs. The receptor's source is a woman aged 35-65 years with Graves disease. The chain uses TRBV10-1 and TRBJ1-1; 12 nucleotides line up with TRBD1. CDR3 sequence (DNA): TGCGCCAGCAGTGAGTCGACTCCGGTCGTGGGACAGGGGGCGAAAGCTTTCTTT. Its translation is CASSESTPVVGQGAKAFF.